What follows are 11 T cell receptor beta chains derived from one specimen sequenced in a study of blood T cell repertoires in COVID-19. Sequencing was performed with immunoSEQ multiplex PCR; in TCRdb, only in-frame clones are kept and a portion is missing. Of around 200,000 clones listed, about 85% are singletons. The source material was peripheral blood. These receptors came from a man aged 35 to 55 with acute or convalescent COVID-19.

This chain links TRBV7-3 with TRBJ2-1; 11 nucleotides line up with TRBD2. Germline V gene lookup returns CDR1 SGHTA and CDR2 FQGTGA. Trimming took 3 bases from V and 5 from J; bases not matched to a gene: 3. CDR3 length: 15 residues. The CDR3 bases are TGTGCCAGCAGCTTGCTAGCGGGAGGACACAATGAGCAGTTCTTC. Its protein product is CASSLLAGGHNEQFF.

The gene calls are TRBV19 and TRBJ1-5; 7 bases line up with TRBD1. J gave up 3 bases and V 4 bases, and 9 bases lay outside the gene matches. This CDR3 spans 16 amino acids. CDR1 LNHDA and CDR2 SQIVND come from the germline V gene (reference sequence). CDR3 nucleotides: TGTGCCAGTAGTACCGGGTGGGACAGAAACAATCAGCCCCAGCATTTT. It is translated as CASSTGWDRNNQPQHF.

The chain links TRBV5-1 to TRBJ2-1; TRBD2 matches at 9 bases. J was trimmed by 9 bases and V by 5 bases; bases with no gene match: 15. The germline gives CDR1 SGHRS, CDR2 YFSETQ. This CDR3 comprises 16 residues. The DNA for the CDR3 is TGCGCCAGCAGTCCAATCCCCGCGCGGGGGGGACGTGAGCAGTTCTTC. The encoded protein is CASSPIPARGGREQFF. Full variable domain (missing parts from reference TRBV5-1 and TRBJ2-1): KAGVTQTPRYLIKTRGQQVTLSCSPISGHRSVSWYQQTPGQGLQFLFEYFSETQRNKGNFPGRFSGRQFSNSRSEMNVSTLELGDSALYLCASSPIPARGGREQFFGPGTRLTVL.

J is TRBJ2-5 and V is TRBV18; 9 positions agree with TRBD1. V dropped 4 bases and J dropped 5; count of bases not matched to a gene: 5. CDR3 length equals 14 residues. The germline gives CDR1 KGHSH, CDR2 LQKENI. CDR3 loop: CASSQGQGGETQYF. In DNA, the CDR3 is TGTGCCAGCTCACAGGGACAGGGAGGCGAGACCCAGTACTTC. Variable domain in full (rest from reference TRBV18 and TRBJ2-5): NAGVMQNPRHLVRRRGQEARLRCSPMKGHSHVYWYRQLPEEGLKFMVYLQKENIIDESGMPKERFSAEFPKEGPSILRIQQVVRGDSAAYFCASSQGQGGETQYFGPGTRLLVL.

The chain joins TRBV3-1 (or the pseudogene TRBV3-2) to TRBJ2-3, with TRBD2 matching 14 bases. The CDR3 consists of 22 residues. The trim removed 0 bases at V and 6 bases at J, leaving 20 bases unmatched. The germline V gene encodes CDR1 LGHDT and CDR2 YNNKEL (reference sequence). In DNA, the CDR3 is TGTGCCAGCAGCCAAGAATTTTGGGCGACTAGCGGGGGGGCCGGGCCCCCGGATACGCAGTATTTT. It is translated as CASSQEFWATSGGAGPPDTQYF.

This chain connects TRBV28 to TRBJ2-3; 9 positions agree with TRBD1. The junction had 16 bases not matched to a gene; V was cut back by 3 bases and J by 0 bases. CDR1 and CDR2 from the germline V gene are MDHEN and SYDVKM. CDR3 length: 20 amino acids. CDR3 bases: TGTGCCAGCAGTTTGGTCCTTCCTGGGACAGGGATGGGAAGCACAGATACGCAGTATTTT. Translated: CASSLVLPGTGMGSTDTQYF.

The chain employs TRBV18 and TRBJ2-1, with a tentative D call TRBD1 (5 bases). The germline V gene has CDR1 KGHSH and CDR2 LQKENI. CDR3 length equals 15 residues. Trimming cost V 2 bases and J 4 bases, with 12 bases left between them. The CDR3 reads CASSPGASMYNEQFF. The CDR3 region has the DNA TGTGCCAGCTCACCAGGGGCGAGTATGTACAATGAGCAGTTCTTC.

The CDR3 DNA sequence: TGTGCCAGCAGTCGGGGGGCTAACACTGAAGCTTTCTTT. It codes for CASSRGANTEAFF. This sequence joins TRBV6-6 and TRBJ1-1, with D possibly TRBD1 on 6 matching bases. The CDR3 loop spans 13 amino acids. The V and J ends lost 5 bases and 2 bases respectively, with 9 bases between them. Germline V lookup: CDR1 MNHNY, CDR2 SVGAGI (reference sequence).

This chain connects TRBV9 to TRBJ2-5; the match to TRBD2 covers 10 bases. CDR1 and CDR2 from the germline V gene are SGDLS and YYNGEE. V was clipped by 0 bases and J by 2 bases; unmatched bases: 1. CDR3 length equals 15 residues. CDR3 protein: CASSVGTSGQETQYF. CDR3 DNA: TGTGCCAGCAGCGTAGGGACTAGCGGACAAGAGACCCAGTACTTC.

This clone occurred a few times. This rearrangement joins TRBV7-9 to TRBJ1-1; D is ambiguous. CDR3 length: 14 amino acids. V dropped 3 bases and J dropped 1 base, with 9 bases sitting between them. CDR1 SEHNR and CDR2 FQNEAQ come from the germline V gene (reference sequence). The CDR3, as DNA: TGTGCCAGCAGCTTGTTGCAGTCGAACACTGAAGCTTTCTTT. It encodes CASSLLQSNTEAFF.

V gene TRBV28 combines with J gene TRBJ1-1, with 7 bases lining up with TRBD1. After removal of 6 bases from V and 0 bases from J, the junction contained 7 bases not matched to a gene. CDR1 is MDHEN, CDR2 SYDVKM, per germline. CDR3 length equals 15 residues. The CDR3 DNA sequence: TGTGCCAGCAGATATACAGGGGTCTTGAACACTGAAGCTTTCTTT. Translating it yields CASRYTGVLNTEAFF.